A selection of T cell receptor beta chains follows, all from one sample in a study of identical twins. TCRdb recomputed calls from the 5' RACE reads with MiXCR, one row per CDR3 protein. The table has about 240,000 distinct CDR3 sequences, about 10% seen once. The specimen was memory T cells sorted from blood. These receptors came from a man aged 45-65 years in good health. Both conserved end residues are part of each CDR3. The D gene is left open where the match is weak. Clone size is not always given. Where it is, it says once, few, many or a class for expanded clones.

clone_size	j_call	d_call	v_call	cdr3_nt	cdr3_aa
once	TRBJ1-2	.	TRBV6-5	TGTGCCAGCAGTTACTCTTATACTAACTATGGCTACACCTTC	CASSYSYTNYGYTF
few	TRBJ1-5	.	TRBV12-3/TRBV12-4	TGTGCCAGCAGTTTCGGGGTAGGCAGCAATCAGCCCCAGCATTTT	CASSFGVGSNQPQHF
few	TRBJ2-7	.	TRBV5-1	TGCGCCAGCAGCCCTTCGGGTCAGCACTACGAGCAGTACTTC	CASSPSGQHYEQYF
.	TRBJ1-3	TRBD1	TRBV9	TGTGCCAGCAGCCAACCGGAGACAGGGGGCCTCAACTCTGGAAACACCATATATTTT	CASSQPETGGLNSGNTIYF
many	TRBJ2-3	.	TRBV7-2	TGTGCCAGCAGCTTAGCGTCGCCAGACGGGACGCAGTATTTT	CASSLASPDGTQYF
few	TRBJ1-4	.	TRBV5-5	TGTGCCAGCAGCTTCGCGGCTAATGAAAAACTGTTTTTT	CASSFAANEKLFF
many	TRBJ2-3	TRBD2	TRBV2	TGTGCCAGCAGTTCTGGCGGGGGGAGCACAGATACGCAGTATTTT	CASSSGGGSTDTQYF
.	TRBJ2-6	.	TRBV5-1	TGCGCCAGCAGCTTGGCGCCGACCTCTGGGGCCAACGTCCTGACTTTC	CASSLAPTSGANVLTF
.	TRBJ2-7	TRBD1	TRBV6-2/TRBV6-3	TGTGCCAGCAGTCACGACAGGGATAAGCAGTACTTC	CASSHDRDKQYF
many	TRBJ1-2	TRBD1	TRBV4-2	TGTGCCAGCAGCCAAGGCCGGGACAGGGGCGTTGGCTACACCTTC	CASSQGRDRGVGYTF
many	TRBJ2-2	.	TRBV3-1	TGTGCCAGCGGGGGGGGCAGGGGGGAGCTGTTTTTT	CASGGGRGELFF
.	TRBJ1-2	TRBD1	TRBV6-1	TGTGCCAGCAGTCATGGACAGGGGGCGATCGGCTACACCTTC	CASSHGQGAIGYTF
.	TRBJ1-5	.	TRBV28	TGTGCCAGCAATTCCCGAGGGCACACGACAGCCCAGCCCCAGCATTTT	CASNSRGHTTAQPQHF
few	TRBJ2-7	.	TRBV4-1	TGCGCCAGCAGCGGAAAGCTTGGGGGGTCCTACGAGCAGTACTTC	CASSGKLGGSYEQYF
many	TRBJ2-2	.	TRBV5-1	TGCGCCAGCAGCTTGGCACAGGCGAACACCGGGGAGCTGTTTTTT	CASSLAQANTGELFF
many	TRBJ2-7	TRBD2	TRBV7-8	TGTGCCAGCAGCTCTCCTGGCGGGAGGGCCCCCTACGAGCAGTACTTC	CASSSPGGRAPYEQYF
.	TRBJ2-5	.	TRBV20-1	TGCAGTACCAAGTGGGGCCAAGAGACCCAGTACTTC	CSTKWGQETQYF
few	TRBJ2-2	TRBD1	TRBV3-1	TGTGCCAGCAGCCCGCAGGGGGCCCAACTCACCGGGGAGCTGTTTTTT	CASSPQGAQLTGELFF
.	TRBJ2-1	TRBD2	TRBV4-1	TGCGCCAGCAGCCAGGTATGGACTAGTAAGTACAATGAGCAGTTCTTC	CASSQVWTSKYNEQFF
many	TRBJ2-2	.	TRBV5-1	TGCGCCAGCACGGGACTCTCGAACACCGGGGAGCTGTTTTTT	CASTGLSNTGELFF
many	TRBJ2-7	TRBD2	TRBV6-1	TGTGCCAGCAGTGAAGTACGGGGCGCGGGAGACGAGCAGTACTTC	CASSEVRGAGDEQYF
few	TRBJ2-5	.	TRBV5-1	TGCGCCAGCAGGGCGGGCCCACTGGGGGAGACCCAGTACTTC	CASRAGPLGETQYF
.	TRBJ2-2	TRBD2	TRBV6-5	TGTGCCGGCAGTTACTGGGCACTAGCGGGACCCATCACCGGGGAGCTGTTTTTT	CAGSYWALAGPITGELFF
few	TRBJ2-7	TRBD1	TRBV3-1	TGTGCCAGCAGCCAAACGTGGGACAGGGCCCACGAGCAGTACTTC	CASSQTWDRAHEQYF
many	TRBJ2-3	.	TRBV20-1	TGCAGTGCTAGCCCGTTCGCTGGGAGCACAGATACGCAGTATTTT	CSASPFAGSTDTQYF
.	TRBJ1-2	.	TRBV7-2	TGTGCCAGCAGCTTAGTTGGGGAAGGCTACACCTTC	CASSLVGEGYTF
.	TRBJ2-7	.	TRBV7-8	TGTGCCAGCAGCCCCGGGAAGTCTTCGCAGTACTTC	CASSPGKSSQYF
many	TRBJ2-1	.	TRBV5-5	TGTGCCAGCAGCTTGGTTCCGTTAGCGCACAATGAGCAGTTCTTC	CASSLVPLAHNEQFF
many	TRBJ2-5	.	TRBV12-3/TRBV12-4	TGTGCCAGCAGTATGGGAGCTAATGGAGAGACCCAGTACTTC	CASSMGANGETQYF
few	TRBJ2-3	TRBD2	TRBV20-1	TGCAGTTGCTCCTCTAGCGGGAGAGGAAACACAGATACGCAGTATTTT	CSCSSSGRGNTDTQYF
few	TRBJ2-1	TRBD2	TRBV11-2	TGTGCCAGCAGCTTAGCACGGCGGGGGGGTTTTTATGAGCAGTTCTTC	CASSLARRGGFYEQFF
.	TRBJ2-2	TRBD1	TRBV6-2/TRBV6-3	TGTGCCAGCAGTTCGGGACAGGCCACCGGGGAGCTGTTTTTT	CASSSGQATGELFF
many	TRBJ1-1	.	TRBV15	TGTGCCACCAGCAGAGATCGGGCAGCTGAAGCTTTCTTT	CATSRDRAAEAFF
many	TRBJ2-2	.	TRBV24-1	TGTGCCACCAGTGACCTCAGAAGTCCGGCCGGGGAGCTGTTTTTT	CATSDLRSPAGELFF
.	TRBJ2-1	.	TRBV2	TGTGCCAGCAGCCCCGGACTCGGAGTCGAGGAGCAGTTCTTC	CASSPGLGVEEQFF
few	TRBJ1-2	TRBD1	TRBV4-2	TGTGCCAGCAGCCCCCGGGACAGGGAACGTTTTGGCTACACCTTC	CASSPRDRERFGYTF
.	TRBJ2-1	TRBD2	TRBV5-1	TGCGCCAGCAGGTCCGGGACTAGCGGGGGGGCTTCAAACAATGAGCAGTTCTTC	CASRSGTSGGASNNEQFF
many	TRBJ1-4	TRBD1	TRBV6-1	TGTGCCAGCAGGCCGACAGGGACTAATGAAAAACTGTTTTTT	CASRPTGTNEKLFF
many	TRBJ1-2	.	TRBV5-1	TGCGCCAGCAGAGATCGGACAGAGAGTGACGCCACCTTC	CASRDRTESDATF
.	TRBJ2-6	TRBD1	TRBV18	TGTGCCAGCTCACCACCAGGGGACAGTAGCTCTGGGGCCAACGTCCTGACTTTC	CASSPPGDSSSGANVLTF
many	TRBJ2-2	TRBD2	TRBV3-1	TGTGCCAGCAGGAGGACTAGCGGTGACACCGGGGAGCTGTTTTTT	CASRRTSGDTGELFF
many	TRBJ2-1	.	TRBV2	TGTGCCAGCAGTGAATTGCTGTACAGCTCCTACAATGAGCAGTTCTTC	CASSELLYSSYNEQFF
many	TRBJ2-2	TRBD2	TRBV15	TGTGCCACCAGCAGACAAGGACTAGCGAATAACACCGGGGAGCTGTTTTTT	CATSRQGLANNTGELFF
few	TRBJ2-3	.	TRBV5-1	TGCGCCAGCAGCCTGGACGGATCCTCAGATACGCAGTATTTT	CASSLDGSSDTQYF
few	TRBJ1-2	.	TRBV4-2	TGTGCCAGCAGCCAAGGTGTACAGATGAACTATGGCTACACCTTC	CASSQGVQMNYGYTF
.	TRBJ2-2	TRBD2	TRBV9	TGTGCCAGCGAGGAGGGCGGGAGGGCCATCCCCGGGGAGCTGTTTTTT	CASEEGGRAIPGELFF
.	TRBJ1-2	.	TRBV2	TGTGCCAGCAGTGAACTTGCGTCCCTCTATGGCTACACCTTC	CASSELASLYGYTF
many	TRBJ2-3	.	TRBV5-1	TGCGCCAGCAGCTTGTCAAACGTTCTGGATACGCAGTATTTT	CASSLSNVLDTQYF
many	TRBJ1-1	.	TRBV29-1	TGCAGCGTTGTCCGGCCGATGGGGTATCGGACTGAAGCTTTCTTT	CSVVRPMGYRTEAFF
.	TRBJ1-4	TRBD1	TRBV12-3/TRBV12-4	TGTGCCAGCAGTTTAGCTCCCGGGACAGGCCCTGAAAATGAAAAACTGTTTTTT	CASSLAPGTGPENEKLFF
.	TRBJ1-1	.	TRBV20-1	TGCAGTGCCCCTGTGGGAGCTGAAGCTTTCTTT	CSAPVGAEAFF
.	TRBJ2-5	TRBD1	TRBV18	TGTGCCAGCTCACAACTACAGGGGCCTCAAGAGACCCAGTACTTC	CASSQLQGPQETQYF
.	TRBJ2-1	TRBD2	TRBV24-1	TGTGCCACCAGTGATTCCCGGACTAGCGGAATACTCAATGAGCAGTTCTTC	CATSDSRTSGILNEQFF
few	TRBJ1-2	TRBD1	TRBV20-1	TGCAGTGCTAGAGATCGGCAGGGGGGCCCGGGGTATGGCTACACCTTC	CSARDRQGGPGYGYTF
few	TRBJ1-1	.	TRBV10-3	TGTGCCATCAGTTGGGGGGGTGCGAACACTGAAGCTTTCTTT	CAISWGGANTEAFF